The source of this T cell receptor beta chain is a study of shared clonotypes between healthy human individuals. Study-level information: Three plates each covered CD4 naive and memory; CD8 naive two, CD8 memory one.

Each donor was a Caucasian adult residing in Nashville, Tennessee. This CDR3 is 17 amino acids long. The germline V and J ends were trimmed by 3 bases and 3 bases, with 19 bases remaining between them. Per germline, CDR1 SGDLS and CDR2 YYNGEE. Remarks on this clone: Its antigen is currently unknown.

Study-wide results and limits: Larger richness was generally estimated for naive than memory subsets. Sharing across four donors was highest in naive CD4 (roughly 5%) and lowest in memory CD8 (roughly 0.4%).

Sequenced by immunoSEQ multiplex PCR; TCRdb stores in-frame clones only, minus some. The sample gives approximately 1.1 million clones, about 80% of which show up once; roughly 0.56% is in the top ten. This clonotype was obtained from a man aged 18 to 35 in good health. Some clones in this sample may be carry-over from other donors' samples. The chain recombines TRBV9 with TRBJ2-1, with D perhaps matching TRBD2 (5 bases). Material for sequencing was memory CD4+ T cells from PBMCs. The sample's subset: CD45RA-negative fraction. The CDR3 loop is CASSATTRGSLYNEQFF. For the CDR3, the DNA is TGTGCCAGCAGCGCGACAACACGCGGGTCCCTCTACAATGAGCAGTTCTTC.